The clone carrying this TCR beta chain is a singleton in its sample. No antigen is known for it. Using immunoSEQ multiplex PCR, the repertoire was profiled, and TCRdb retains in-frame clones only, with some absent. Of 80,000 to 130,000 clones listed, about 91% are singletons. The data originate from a study of siplizumab effects on memory and regulatory T cells. Study-wide results and limits: Alloreactive sequences tracing back to unstimulated CD4+ memory cells fell significantly with siplizumab. Researchers could map only a minor fraction of alloreactive clones to unstimulated subsets.

The clonotype comes from a human donor in good health. Some clones in this sample may be carry-over from other donors' samples. Sequenced sample: CD4+ T cells sorted from blood.

The CDR3 reads CASSLGQEGALTNEKLFF. CDR3 in DNA: TGTGCCAGCAGCCTAGGGCAGGAGGGGGCCTTGACTAATGAAAAACTGTTTTTT. V is TRBV4-2 and J is TRBJ1-4, with TRBD1 identical over 7 bases. Germline V CDR1 and CDR2: LGHNA, YNFKEQ. This CDR3 spans 18 amino acids. With 4 bases clipped from V and 2 bases from J, the junction kept 13 bases outside the gene matches.